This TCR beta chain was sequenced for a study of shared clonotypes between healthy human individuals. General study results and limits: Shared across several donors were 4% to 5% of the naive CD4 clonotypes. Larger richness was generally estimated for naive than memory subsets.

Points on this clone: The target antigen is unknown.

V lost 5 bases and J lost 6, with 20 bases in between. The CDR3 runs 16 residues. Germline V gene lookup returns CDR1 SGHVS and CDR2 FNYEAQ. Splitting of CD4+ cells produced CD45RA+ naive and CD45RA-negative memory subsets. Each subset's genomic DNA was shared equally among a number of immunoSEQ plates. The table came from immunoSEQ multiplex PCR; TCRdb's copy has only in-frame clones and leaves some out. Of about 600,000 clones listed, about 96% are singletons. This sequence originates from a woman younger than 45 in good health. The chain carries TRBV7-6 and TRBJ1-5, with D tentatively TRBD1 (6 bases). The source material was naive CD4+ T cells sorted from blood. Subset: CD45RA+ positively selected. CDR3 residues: CASSPDQGMVGQPQHF. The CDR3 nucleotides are TGTGCCAGCAGCCCAGATCAGGGGATGGTCGGTCAGCCCCAGCATTTT.